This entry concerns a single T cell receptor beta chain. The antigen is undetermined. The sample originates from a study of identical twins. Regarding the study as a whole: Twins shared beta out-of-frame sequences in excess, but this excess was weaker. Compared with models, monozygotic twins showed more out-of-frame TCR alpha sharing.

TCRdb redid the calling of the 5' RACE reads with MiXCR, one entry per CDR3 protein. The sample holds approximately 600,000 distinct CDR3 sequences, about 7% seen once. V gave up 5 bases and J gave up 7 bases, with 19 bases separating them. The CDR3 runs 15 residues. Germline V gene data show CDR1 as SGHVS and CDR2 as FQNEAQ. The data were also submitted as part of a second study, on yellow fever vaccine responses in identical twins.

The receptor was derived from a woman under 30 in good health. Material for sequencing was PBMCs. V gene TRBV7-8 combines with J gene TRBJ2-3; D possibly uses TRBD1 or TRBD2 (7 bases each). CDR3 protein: CASSPDRLGGNTQYF. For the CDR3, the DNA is TGTGCCAGCAGCCCGGACAGGTTGGGGGGGAATACGCAGTATTTT.